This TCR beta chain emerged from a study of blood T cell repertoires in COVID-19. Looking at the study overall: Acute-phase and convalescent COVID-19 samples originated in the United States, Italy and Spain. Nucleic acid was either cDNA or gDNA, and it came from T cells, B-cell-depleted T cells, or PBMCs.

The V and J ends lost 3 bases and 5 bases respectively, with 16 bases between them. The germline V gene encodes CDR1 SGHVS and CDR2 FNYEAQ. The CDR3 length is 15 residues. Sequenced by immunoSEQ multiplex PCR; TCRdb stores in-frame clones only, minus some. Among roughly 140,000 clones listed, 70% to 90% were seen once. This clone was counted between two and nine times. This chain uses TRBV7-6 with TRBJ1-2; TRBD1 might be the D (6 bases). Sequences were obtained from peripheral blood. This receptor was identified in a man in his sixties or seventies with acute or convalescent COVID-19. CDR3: CASSLGAGGLYGYTF. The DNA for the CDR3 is TGTGCCAGCAGCTTGGGGGCGGGGGGCCTATATGGCTACACCTTC.